These T cell receptor beta chains were read from a single sample in a study of blood T cell repertoires in COVID-19. Clones were sequenced by immunoSEQ multiplex PCR, and TCRdb holds only the in-frame ones, with some missing. The data show some 150,000 clones, 80% to 90% seen once. The sequencing input was peripheral blood. The receptors here all came from a man aged 70 or older with acute or convalescent COVID-19. Both conserved end residues are part of each CDR3. The D gene is left open where the match is weak. Part of the rows lack a size; the others show once, few, many or a class for expanded clones.

j_call	clone_size	d_call	v_call	cdr3_nt	cdr3_aa
TRBJ2-1	NA	TRBD2	TRBV28	TGTGCCAGCAGTTTATTGTCTAGCGGTTTCAACAATGAGCAGTTCTTC	CASSLLSSGFNNEQFF
TRBJ1-1	NA	TRBD1	TRBV5-6	TGTGCCAGCAGCTTTATGGGACAGCAGAACACTGAAGCTTTCTTT	CASSFMGQQNTEAFF
TRBJ1-6	NA	NA	TRBV29-1	TGCAGCGTTGAGCGGACAGTGGGTAATTCACCCCTCCACTTT	CSVERTVGNSPLHF
TRBJ2-7	NA	TRBD2	TRBV5-1	TGCGCCAGCAGCTTGGGACTAGCGGTACCCTCCTACGAGCAGTACTTC	CASSLGLAVPSYEQYF
TRBJ1-2	once	NA	TRBV6-1	TGTGCCAGCAGTGAACAGGGTAGTAATGGCTACACCTTC	CASSEQGSNGYTF
TRBJ2-4	NA	TRBD2	TRBV11-2	TGTGCCAGCAGCTTCAGGCGGGAGAAAAACATTCAGTACTTC	CASSFRREKNIQYF
TRBJ2-5	NA	NA	TRBV10-3	TGTGCCATCAGTGAGTCGGGAGGTGAGACCCAGTACTTC	CAISESGGETQYF
TRBJ2-3	NA	TRBD2	TRBV6-2/TRBV6-3	TGTGCCAGCAGTTACATCATCCGACTAGCGGGAGGGATGGTGACAGATACGCAGTATTTT	CASSYIIRLAGGMVTDTQYF
TRBJ2-7	NA	TRBD1	TRBV10-3	TGTGCCATCAGTGAGTCAACGGGACAGGGCGCATCGGAGCAGTACTTC	CAISESTGQGASEQYF
TRBJ2-7	few	TRBD2	TRBV28	TGTGCCAGCAGTTTAGTAGCGGGAGCCCACGAGCAGTACTTC	CASSLVAGAHEQYF
TRBJ1-5	NA	NA	TRBV30	TGTGCCTGGAGTGTACAGGGAGTTCAGCCCCAGCATTTT	CAWSVQGVQPQHF
TRBJ2-5	NA	TRBD1	TRBV5-1	TGCGCCAGCAGCTTGGCCGGGACAGGGCCCGAGACCCAGTACTTC	CASSLAGTGPETQYF
TRBJ2-5	NA	TRBD1	TRBV18	TGTGCCAGCTCACCTGGACAGGACGAGACCCAGTACTTC	CASSPGQDETQYF
TRBJ2-1	NA	TRBD2	TRBV7-7	TGTGCTAGCAGCTCCCTAGCGGGAGCTTACAATGAGCAGTTCTTC	CASSSLAGAYNEQFF
TRBJ2-1	NA	NA	TRBV19	TGTGCCAGTAGTTCCAGACAGGCCCCTCGGGAGCAGTTCTTC	CASSSRQAPREQFF
TRBJ1-1	NA	TRBD1	TRBV6-1	TGTGCCAGCAGTGACCTGACAGGGGCATTTGGCACTGAAGCTTTCTTT	CASSDLTGAFGTEAFF
TRBJ2-5	NA	TRBD2	TRBV2	TGTGCCAGCAGCGCCCGGCCGGGAGCGGGGCAAGAGACCCAGTACTTC	CASSARPGAGQETQYF
TRBJ1-5	once	NA	TRBV14	TGTGCCAGCAGCCAAGACCTTCGTTCGCCCCAGCATTTT	CASSQDLRSPQHF
TRBJ2-1	NA	NA	TRBV9	TGTGCCAGCAGCCCAGGGGGGCTAGCGTCTTACAATGAGCAGTTCTTC	CASSPGGLASYNEQFF
TRBJ2-7	NA	NA	TRBV7-2	TGTGCCAGCAGCTTAGTAGGCGGGAAGAGCTCCTACGAGCAGTACTTC	CASSLVGGKSSYEQYF
TRBJ2-7	NA	NA	TRBV6-4	TGTGCCAGGGGGAGTTCCTACGAGCAGTACTTC	CARGSSYEQYF
TRBJ1-5	NA	NA	TRBV28	TGTGCCAGCAGTTTCTCCCTGGGCGATGCGGGACAGCCCCAGCATTTT	CASSFSLGDAGQPQHF
TRBJ2-1	NA	TRBD2	TRBV5-4	TGTGCCAGCAGCCTGACTAGCGGGAAGGGGGGCAATGAGCAGTTCTTC	CASSLTSGKGGNEQFF
TRBJ2-7	NA	NA	TRBV28	TGTGCCAGCAGTTTACATAGTCGGGGCTACGAGCAGTACTTC	CASSLHSRGYEQYF
TRBJ1-5	NA	TRBD1	TRBV4-1	TGCGCCAGCAGCCAAGGGGGACAGGTGTCAAATCAGCCCCAGCATTTT	CASSQGGQVSNQPQHF
TRBJ2-1	NA	TRBD2	TRBV11-3	TGTGCCAGCAGCCCAGCGGGAGCCGGCTACAATGAGCAGTTCTTC	CASSPAGAGYNEQFF
TRBJ1-2	few	TRBD1	TRBV28	TGTGCCAGCAGTTTAATGCCCACGACAGGGGAGAGTGGCTACACCTTC	CASSLMPTTGESGYTF
TRBJ2-7	NA	NA	TRBV30	TGTGCCTGGAGTCTAGGGACCCCGGACAGCTACGAGCAGTACTTC	CAWSLGTPDSYEQYF
TRBJ1-6	few	NA	TRBV20-1	TGCAGTGCTAGTCAAGGGGGAAGGTCACCCCTCCACTTT	CSASQGGRSPLHF
TRBJ2-7	NA	NA	TRBV6-5	TGTGCCGCCTCTGCCACGCCAGCAGGCTACGAGCAGTACTTC	CAASATPAGYEQYF
TRBJ2-7	NA	NA	TRBV21-1	TGTGCCAGCAGCAAAAGGGCAGCGGGTAAAAGGTACGAGCAGTACTTC	CASSKRAAGKRYEQYF
TRBJ2-5	NA	TRBD1	TRBV28	TGTGCCAGCAGTTCGACAGGGCCCCAAGAGACCCAGTACTTC	CASSSTGPQETQYF
TRBJ2-3	NA	NA	TRBV27	TGTGCCAGCAGTTTCAAGCAAACAGCAGATACGCAGTATTTT	CASSFKQTADTQYF
TRBJ1-6	NA	NA	TRBV30	TGTGCCTGGAGTGTAAGGGAGGTACATTCACCCCTCCACTTT	CAWSVREVHSPLHF
TRBJ2-7	NA	TRBD1	TRBV5-1	TGCGCCAGCAGCTTGGGGGACAGGGGGCTCTACGAGCAGTACTTC	CASSLGDRGLYEQYF
TRBJ2-3	NA	TRBD2	TRBV7-9	TGTGCCAGCAGCACTACTAGCGGGCGCACAGATACGCAGTATTTT	CASSTTSGRTDTQYF
TRBJ2-7	NA	TRBD1	TRBV6-5	TGTGCCAGCAGTTTCCGACAGGGGGGTGAGCAGTACTTC	CASSFRQGGEQYF
TRBJ1-5	NA	TRBD1	TRBV6-5	TGTGCCAGCAGTTCTGGACAGGGATTCCAGCCCCAGCATTTT	CASSSGQGFQPQHF
TRBJ1-1	once	NA	TRBV9	TGTGCCAGCAGCCTCACACCTAACACTGAAGCTTTCTTT	CASSLTPNTEAFF
TRBJ1-5	NA	NA	TRBV2	TGTGCCAGCAGTCTTCAGGGTCTCAATCAGCCCCAGCATTTT	CASSLQGLNQPQHF
TRBJ2-5	NA	TRBD1	TRBV6-6	TGTGCCAGCAGGGCTGGACAGGGTAGCGGAGAGACCCAGTACTTC	CASRAGQGSGETQYF
TRBJ2-1	NA	TRBD2	TRBV15	TGTGCCACCAGCAGCCGGACTAGCGGGCCAATTAATTCCTACAATGAGCAGTTCTTC	CATSSRTSGPINSYNEQFF
TRBJ2-7	few	NA	TRBV4-1	TGCGCCAGCAGCCAAGAAAAGGGGGTCTTGTCCTACGAGCAGTACTTC	CASSQEKGVLSYEQYF
TRBJ1-1	once	NA	TRBV7-3	TGTGCCAGCAGCCCCCTCCACAGGGACACTGAAGCTTTCTTT	CASSPLHRDTEAFF
TRBJ2-7	NA	NA	TRBV7-2	TGTGCCAGCAGCTTCACCCCCACAGGTCTAGGCTCCTACGAGCAGTACTTC	CASSFTPTGLGSYEQYF
TRBJ2-1	NA	NA	TRBV19	TGTGCCAGTAGTATGTCCGCATTAGCTCCGAATGAGCAGTTCTTC	CASSMSALAPNEQFF
TRBJ2-1	once	TRBD2	TRBV7-6	TGTGCCAGCAGCTTAGCCCGGACTAGCGGGAGTGATGAGCAGTTCTTC	CASSLARTSGSDEQFF
TRBJ2-7	NA	TRBD1	TRBV9	TGTGCCAGCAGCCCAGGGCACCAGGGGGACTCCTACGAGCAGTACTTC	CASSPGHQGDSYEQYF
TRBJ2-3	once	TRBD2	TRBV15	TGTGCCACCAGCAGAGATGGGACTAGCGGGAGGATCCCCGCCCTATCAGATACGCAGTATTTT	CATSRDGTSGRIPALSDTQYF
TRBJ1-5	NA	TRBD1	TRBV5-5	TGTGCCAGCAGCGTGACAGGGGGCCCTCATCAGCCCCAGCATTTT	CASSVTGGPHQPQHF
TRBJ2-1	NA	NA	TRBV6-5	TGTGCCAGCACCGAGGCGCGGTACAATGAGCAGTTCTTC	CASTEARYNEQFF
TRBJ2-7	NA	TRBD1	TRBV13	TGTGCCAGCAGCTTAAGGGACAGGGGTATCTACGAGCAGTACTTC	CASSLRDRGIYEQYF